This T cell receptor beta chain was sequenced for a study of cytomegalovirus exposure and HLA in healthy donors. The wider study: An earlier analysis identified 120 million or so unique TCR beta sequences in about 190 million T cells. Samples from HLA-typed donors yielded about 86 million unique TCRs in an early data release.

A multiplex PCR was run with 60 Vbeta primers and 13 Jbeta primers. TCRdb's table, derived via immunoSEQ multiplex PCR, lists solely in-frame clones and lacks some. The repertoire has approximately 100,000 clones, approximately 89% of them found once; the top ten carry 9% to 9.5%. CDR1 and CDR2 from the germline V gene are SGHRS and YFSETQ. CDR3 length: 17 amino acids. V trimming: 0 bases; J trimming: 6 bases; junction bases outside the gene matches: 11. Note on this clone: Its target is unknown.

Though probably carrying unrecorded immune exposures, donors were nominally healthy at sampling. Study-wide results and limits: Sequencing depth roughly uniform across donors was assumed in presence/absence analyses.

The chain recombines TRBV5-1 with TRBJ2-1; 8 positions match TRBD2. Sample: PBMCs. The sequence derives from a man between 25 and 39 years old in good health and CMV-seropositive. The CDR3 is CASSLELAGGPINEQFF. The CDR3 bases are TGCGCCAGCAGCTTGGAACTTGCGGGAGGCCCCATCAATGAGCAGTTCTTC.